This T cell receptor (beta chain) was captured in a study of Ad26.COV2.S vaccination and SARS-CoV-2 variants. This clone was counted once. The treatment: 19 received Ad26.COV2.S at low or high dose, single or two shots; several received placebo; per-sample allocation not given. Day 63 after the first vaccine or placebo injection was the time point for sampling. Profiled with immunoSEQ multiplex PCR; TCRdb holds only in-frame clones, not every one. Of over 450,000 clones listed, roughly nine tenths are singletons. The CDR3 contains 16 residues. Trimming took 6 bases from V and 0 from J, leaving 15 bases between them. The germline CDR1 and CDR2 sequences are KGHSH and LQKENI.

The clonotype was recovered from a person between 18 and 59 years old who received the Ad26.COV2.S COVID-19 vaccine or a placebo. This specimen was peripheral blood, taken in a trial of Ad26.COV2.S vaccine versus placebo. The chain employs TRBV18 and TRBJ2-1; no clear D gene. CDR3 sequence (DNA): TGTGCCAGCTCTCCTTCGGGTCAGAGCTCCTACAATGAGCAGTTCTTC. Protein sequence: CASSPSGQSSYNEQFF.